The 21 T cell receptor beta chains reported below all come from one sample, sequenced in a study of blood T cell repertoires in COVID-19. TCRdb's table, derived via immunoSEQ multiplex PCR, lists solely in-frame clones and lacks some. Of about 490,000 clones detected, approximately 83% appear once; the ten largest clones hold 3.2%. Sequenced sample: peripheral blood. The source of these receptors is a human donor in a cohort sampled during active COVID-19.

V and J are TRBV18 and TRBJ2-3, with a tentative D call TRBD2 (6 bases). Per germline, CDR1 KGHSH and CDR2 LQKENI. Trimming shortened V by 3 bases and J by 7 bases, and 11 bases separated the two germline ends. The CDR3 length is 13 residues. The CDR3 loop reads CASSPEGRNTQYF. CDR3 nucleotides: TGTGCCAGCTCACCGGAGGGAAGGAATACGCAGTATTTT.

The J gene is TRBJ2-3, the V gene TRBV6-5, with 8 bases aligning to TRBD2. Germline-derived CDR1 and CDR2 are MNHEY and SVGAGI. Trimming took 0 bases from V and 5 from J; bases not matched to a gene: 7. The CDR3 is 16 amino acids. CDR3 region: CASSYSRKAGGDTQYF. The CDR3 DNA reads TGTGCCAGCAGTTACTCGAGGAAGGCGGGAGGAGATACGCAGTATTTT.

V and J are TRBV28 and TRBJ1-2, with D maybe TRBD1 (5 bases). Trimming stripped 5 bases from V and 7 bases from J, with 11 bases between. The CDR3 consists of 12 residues. CDR1 and CDR2 (germline): MDHEN, SYDVKM. CDR3 loop: CASSALTVGYTF. CDR3 coding DNA: TGTGCCAGCAGTGCCCTGACAGTTGGCTACACCTTC.

The gene calls are TRBV6-5 and TRBJ2-5, with 9 positions matching TRBD1. V lost 4 bases and J lost 7; bases outside the gene matches: 7. The CDR3 consists of 14 residues. Germline V gives CDR1 MNHEY, CDR2 SVGAGI. Written as DNA, the CDR3 is TGTGCCAGCAGTTTAAACAGGGGGCGGGGGACCCAGTACTTC. It specifies CASSLNRGRGTQYF.

This CDR3 reads CSVVQSSQGYTF. The CDR3 DNA sequence: TGCAGCGTTGTGCAGTCGTCACAGGGCTACACCTTC. V and J are TRBV29-1 and TRBJ1-2; unclear D gene. V was clipped by 4 bases and J by 8 bases, with 14 bases between them. The CDR3 is made up of 12 amino acids. CDR1 and CDR2 (germline): SQVTM, ANQGSEA. The whole variable domain, filled in from reference TRBV29-1 and TRBJ1-2, reads SAVISQKPSRDICQRGTSLTIQCQVDSQVTMMFWYRQQPGQSLTLIATANQGSEATYESGFVIDKFPISRPNLTFSTLTVSNMSPEDSSIYLCSVVQSSQGYTFGSGTRLTVV.

The chain recombines TRBV7-8 with TRBJ1-2, with 11 bases lining up with TRBD1. Looked up from germline, CDR1 is SGHVS and CDR2 is FQNEAQ. Germline trimming cut 5 bases from V and 7 bases from J; bases unmatched to any gene: 6. The CDR3 is 14 amino acids. The DNA of the CDR3 is TGTGCCAGCAGCCCGCGGACAGGGGGCTTTGGCTACACCTTC. Encoded protein: CASSPRTGGFGYTF.

V usage is TRBV19 and J usage is TRBJ2-6; 11 nucleotides line up with TRBD1. Germline loops: CDR1 LNHDA, CDR2 SQIVND (reference sequence). This CDR3 has 15 amino acids. Trimming at V came to 10 bases and at J to 2 bases, leaving 4 bases not matched to a gene. The CDR3 nucleotides read TGTGCCAATAGGACAGGGGGCGCTGGGGCCAACGTCCTGACTTTC. Amino acid sequence: CANRTGGAGANVLTF.

This chain uses TRBV28 with TRBJ2-3; D gene uncertain. Trimming took off 4 bases at V and 2 bases at J, with 10 bases between the two ends. This CDR3 has 14 residues. Germline CDR1 reads MDHEN; CDR2 reads SYDVKM. The CDR3 loop is CASSYDSPTDTQYF. Here the CDR3 DNA reads TGTGCCAGCAGTTATGACTCCCCCACAGATACGCAGTATTTT.

This chain uses TRBV23-1 with TRBJ1-1; the D is unclear. TRBV23-1 is flagged as an ORF with uncertain function. V lost 3 bases to trimming and J lost 1 base, with 15 bases between them. CDR3 length: 16 residues. The CDR3 loop reads CASSQSRRERNTEAFF. DNA for the CDR3: TGCGCCAGCAGTCAGTCGAGGCGGGAGAGGAACACTGAAGCTTTCTTT.

The rearrangement links TRBV9 to TRBJ2-6; no reliable D call. V was trimmed by 4 bases and J by 0 bases, leaving 8 bases between them. The CDR3 totals 15 residues. Looked up from germline, CDR1 is SGDLS and CDR2 is YYNGEE. The CDR3 DNA follows: TGTGCCAGCAGCTCCCGACTCTCTGGGGCCAACGTCCTGACTTTC. It yields the protein CASSSRLSGANVLTF.

The V and J genes are TRBV3-1 (or the pseudogene TRBV3-2) and TRBJ2-5; 13 positions match TRBD2. The V and J ends lost 3 bases and 10 bases, in that order; junction bases with no gene match: 8. The CDR3 is 15 residues long. Germline V CDR1 and CDR2: LGHDT, YNNKEL (reference sequence). DNA of the CDR3: TGTGCCAGCAGCCAGTGGACTAGCGGGAGTGAAGACCAGTACTTC. This sequence encodes CASSQWTSGSEDQYF.

The chain links TRBV4-2 to TRBJ2-2; the match to TRBD2 covers 12 bases. V shed 6 bases, J shed 8 bases, and the junction held 10 bases outside the gene matches. CDR3 length equals 16 residues. Per germline, CDR1 LGHNA and CDR2 YNFKEQ. The CDR3 loop is CASRVPGLAGSGELFF. The CDR3 DNA follows: TGTGCCAGCAGGGTACCGGGACTAGCGGGTTCGGGGGAGCTGTTTTTT.

This clone was recorded only once. This chain connects TRBV19 to TRBJ1-3, with 8 positions matching TRBD1. The junction had 5 bases not matched to a gene; V was cut back by 8 bases and J by 2 bases. There are 14 residues in the CDR3. Per germline, CDR1 LNHDA and CDR2 SQIVND (reference sequence). The CDR3 loop is CASGPGQAGNTIYF. The CDR3 bases are TGTGCCAGTGGCCCGGGACAGGCTGGAAACACCATATATTTT. Drawing the rest from reference TRBV19 and TRBJ1-3, the complete variable domain is DGGITQSPKYLFRKEGQNVTLSCEQNLNHDAMYWYRQDPGQGLRLIYYSQIVNDFQKGDIAEGYSVSREKKESFPLTVTSAQKNPTAFYLCASGPGQAGNTIYFGEGSWLTVV.

This chain joins TRBV15 and TRBJ2-5, with 13 positions matching TRBD2. Germline assignment: CDR1 LNHNV and CDR2 YYDKDF (reference sequence). Trimming at V came to 3 bases and at J to 2 bases, leaving 6 bases not matched to a gene. CDR3 length: 17 amino acids. CDR3 sequence: CATSRKTSGGSQETQYF. The DNA for the CDR3 is TGTGCCACCAGCAGGAAGACTAGCGGGGGGTCTCAAGAGACCCAGTACTTC.

This clone appeared a single time. The chain employs TRBV6-5 and TRBJ2-7; no firm D call. Trimming cost V 2 bases and J 3 bases, with 2 bases left between them. Germline CDR1 and CDR2: MNHEY and SVGAGI. This CDR3 spans 11 amino acids. CDR3 DNA: TGTGCCAGCAGTTACCTCTACGAGCAGTACTTC. The encoded protein is CASSYLYEQYF.

This rearrangement joins TRBV29-1 to TRBJ2-3; 11 bases are a match to TRBD2. The length of the CDR3 is 13 residues. Per germline, CDR1 SQVTM and CDR2 ANQGSEA. Losses at the gene ends were 3 bases for V and 5 bases for J; bases not matched to a gene: 1. The CDR3 here is CSVDGLAGDTQYF. The DNA of the CDR3 is TGCAGCGTTGATGGACTAGCGGGAGATACGCAGTATTTT.

The rearrangement uses TRBV12-5 and TRBJ1-6; 9 bases agree with TRBD1. The ends lost 2 bases at V and 6 bases at J; junction bases unmatched: 8. Germline CDR1 is LGHNT and CDR2 is FRNRAP. The CDR3 runs 17 residues. The CDR3, as DNA: TGTGCTAGTGGTTTGCCTCTACCGGGACAGGGTAATTCACCCCTCCACTTT. Translated: CASGLPLPGQGNSPLHF.

The CDR3 spells CASSQVRGSYEQYF. CDR3 coding DNA: TGTGCCAGCAGCCAAGTAAGGGGTAGCTACGAGCAGTACTTC. The chain combines TRBV3-1 (or the pseudogene TRBV3-2) with TRBJ2-7; D might be TRBD1 (5 bases). CDR1 is LGHDT and CDR2 is YNNKEL in the germline V gene (reference sequence). The CDR3 spans 14 residues. V was clipped by 1 base and J by 3 bases, with 10 bases between them.

The rearrangement links TRBV28 to TRBJ2-7, with a tentative D call TRBD2 (5 bases). The CDR3 has 13 residues. Germline-derived CDR1 and CDR2 are MDHEN and SYDVKM. Trimming left V 7 bases short and J 3 bases short, with 13 bases between. The CDR3 DNA follows: TGTGCCAGCAACGAAAGGAGGATCTACGAGCAGTACTTC. Translation: CASNERRIYEQYF.

The gene calls are TRBV9 and TRBJ2-7; 10 nucleotides line up with TRBD1. The germline CDR1 and CDR2 sequences are SGDLS and YYNGEE. CDR3 length: 15 residues. The V segment lost 0 bases and the J segment 5 bases; nucleotides outside the gene matches: 5. CDR3: CASSVAGQGFDEQYF. CDR3 in DNA: TGTGCCAGCAGCGTAGCGGGACAGGGGTTCGACGAGCAGTACTTC.

V usage is TRBV28 and J usage is TRBJ2-7; 10 bases fit TRBD1. The germline CDR1 and CDR2 sequences are MDHEN and SYDVKM. J gave up 6 bases and V 5 bases, and 10 bases lay outside the gene matches. The CDR3 sequence is 15 residues long. The CDR3, as DNA: TGTGCCAGCAGTCCTCCTGGGACAGGGGCCCGCGAGCAGTACTTC. Amino acid sequence: CASSPPGTGAREQYF.